This T cell receptor beta chain was documented in a study of identical twins. Every donor was a healthy Caucasian. Template switching, a step in the protocol, added a universal primer site, and cDNA carried unique molecular identifiers. TCRdb reprocessed the 5' RACE reads via MiXCR and lists one record per CDR3 protein. The sample lists 600,000 to 800,000 distinct CDR3 sequences, 21% occurring once. The sample was also linked to a second study, of T cells expressing NK-cell markers. Turning to that study: It was sorted CD3+CD56+NKG2C+, CD3+CD56+NKG2C- and CD3+CD56-NKG2C+ T cells that supplied the TCR beta repertoires.

The TCR sequence derives from a woman aged 18-29 years in good health. The sample comprised PBMCs.

CDR3 sequence (DNA): TGTGCCAGCAGCCATACGGACACCGGGGAGCTGTTTTTT. Residues: CASSHTDTGELFF. The gene calls are TRBV7-9 and TRBJ2-2; no clear D. Per germline, CDR1 SEHNR and CDR2 FQNEAQ (reference sequence). This CDR3 is built from 13 residues. Trimming took off 5 bases at V and 3 bases at J, with 7 bases between the two ends.